The subject of this entry is one T cell receptor (beta chain). What it binds is not known. This entry is derived from a study of T cells in Graves' hyperthyroidism and ophthalmopathy. Germline assignment: CDR1 SGHVS and CDR2 FQNEAQ. V dropped 2 bases and J dropped 0 bases, with 16 bases sitting between them. The CDR3 has 18 residues. What was amplified from RNA transcripts were TCR beta CDR3 regions. First-round RT-PCR of the TCR CDR3 relied on the HTBI primer set. TCRdb passed the multiplex PCR reads through MiXCR, listing each CDR3 protein once. The profile shows fewer than 600,000 distinct CDR3 sequences, 12% to 15% of them singletons. This sample holds PBMCs from roughly 10 ml fresh peripheral blood. Overall study results and limits: From stable hyperthyroidism, ophthalmopathy was set apart by a 13 V-J model.

This sequence was found in a woman between 40 and 55 years old with Graves' hyperthyroidism. The source material was blood. V usage is TRBV7-8 and J usage is TRBJ1-4; the D gene is possibly TRBD1 (6 bases). The CDR3 region is CASSLRRKGGTTNEKLFF. The CDR3 DNA follows: TGTGCCAGCAGCTTAAGGAGAAAGGGGGGAACAACTAATGAAAAACTGTTTTTT.